Listed here are 6 T cell receptor beta chains from one sample, sequenced in a study of early T cells in non-severe SARS-CoV-2 infection. Using its own MiXCR run on the 5' RACE reads, TCRdb lists one record per CDR3 protein. Altogether 30,000 to 40,000 distinct CDR3 sequences are present, 6% to 7.5% being singletons, with the ten largest covering approximately 13%. The input for sequencing was whole blood, taken at baseline. Receptors originate from an adult who was a healthcare worker with PCR-confirmed SARS-CoV-2 infection or an uninfected control (not recorded which).

Many counts were recorded for this clonotype. The chain links TRBV3-1 to TRBJ1-1; TRBD1 matches at 7 bases. Trimming cost V 0 bases and J 1 base; bases outside gene matches: 2. Germline V gene data show CDR1 as LGHDT and CDR2 as YNNKEL (reference sequence). CDR3 length: 15 amino acids. CDR3 bases: TGTGCCAGCAGCCAAGAGGGACAGAGGAACACTGAAGCTTTCTTT. This translates into CASSQEGQRNTEAFF. The full variable domain, rest sourced from reference TRBV3-1 and TRBJ1-1, is DTAVSQTPKYLVTQMGNDKSIKCEQNLGHDTMYWYKQDSKKFLKIMFSYNNKELIINETVPNRFSPKSPDKAHLNLHINSLELGDSAVYFCASSQEGQRNTEAFFGQGTRLTVV.

This clonotype was counted many times. The V call is TRBV5-5, the J call TRBJ1-3; no reliable D call. The CDR3 consists of 15 residues. Trimming removed 0 bases at V and 0 bases at J, with 7 bases between. Germline V gives CDR1 SGHKS, CDR2 YYEKEE (reference sequence). CDR3 loop: CASSLDQNSGNTIYF. For the CDR3, the DNA is TGTGCCAGCAGCTTGGATCAGAACTCTGGAAACACCATATATTTT.

CDR3 region: CASRRLAGGPETQYF. The DNA for the CDR3 is TGTGCCAGCAGGAGACTAGCGGGAGGGCCTGAGACCCAGTACTTC. The gene calls are TRBV7-2 and TRBJ2-5; 14 bases match TRBD2. V trimming: 6 bases; J trimming: 5 bases; junction bases outside the gene matches: 5. The CDR3 runs 15 residues. The germline V gene encodes CDR1 SGHTA and CDR2 FQGNSA.

This clonotype was seen a handful of times. The V and J genes are TRBV12-3 or TRBV12-4 and TRBJ1-6; no reliable D call. CDR3 length: 14 residues. V shed 2 bases and J shed 6 bases, with 8 bases lying between them. CDR3 nucleotide sequence: TGTGCCAGCAGTTTATCTACCTTTAATTCACCCCTCCACTTT. Protein sequence: CASSLSTFNSPLHF.

The chain links TRBV6-5 to TRBJ2-3; 7 positions match TRBD2. Looked up from germline, CDR1 is MNHEY and CDR2 is SVGAGI. After removal of 6 bases from V and 0 bases from J, the junction contained 6 bases not matched to a gene. The CDR3 consists of 15 residues. CDR3 bases: TGTGCCAGCAGGAGACTAGCTTCAAGCACAGATACGCAGTATTTT. Protein: CASRRLASSTDTQYF.

This clonotype was seen many times. The chain joins TRBV27 to TRBJ2-3; D not certain. The CDR3 extends over 16 amino acids. Germline V gene data show CDR1 as MNHEY and CDR2 as SMNVEV (reference sequence). V lost 5 bases, J lost 2 bases, and 17 bases lay in between. The CDR3 region is CASSAITRPFTDTQYF. Here the CDR3 DNA reads TGTGCCAGCAGTGCCATTACCCGTCCCTTCACAGATACGCAGTATTTT.